The 10 T cell receptor beta chains reported below all come from one sample, sequenced in a study of PD-1 blockade in classical Hodgkin lymphoma. This table comes from immunoSEQ multiplex PCR, and its TCRdb copy is limited to in-frame clones, with some not included. This table has some 96,000 clones, 93% appearing once. Time point in this sample: cycle 4 day 1 (C4D1), after 6 weeks of nivolumab. Brentuximab vedotin exposure varied among the patients, all of whom had relapsed after autologous stem cell transplantation. Sequenced material: peripheral blood mononuclear cells (PBMCs), taken before the fourth cycle of nivolumab. These receptor sequences come from a human donor with classical Hodgkin lymphoma.

V gene TRBV28 combines with J gene TRBJ2-5, with D possibly TRBD2 on 5 matching bases. The CDR3 loop spans 15 amino acids. CDR1 and CDR2 from the germline V gene are MDHEN and SYDVKM. V lost 2 bases and J 2 bases, leaving 12 bases between the germline ends. The CDR3 DNA follows: TGTGCCAGCAGTTTAGTCCGGGGTCCTCAAGAGACCCAGTACTTC. Encoded protein: CASSLVRGPQETQYF.

The chain carries TRBV7-9 and TRBJ1-1; TRBD1 aligns across 7 bases. The CDR3 extends over 16 amino acids. CDR1 and CDR2 from the germline V gene are SEHNR and FQNEAQ (reference sequence). Losses at the gene ends were 5 bases for V and 1 base for J; bases not matched to a gene: 10. CDR3 bases: TGTGCCAGCAGCCATATTGACAGGGCTCCGAACACTGAAGCTTTCTTT. Protein sequence: CASSHIDRAPNTEAFF. Together with reference TRBV7-9 and TRBJ1-1, the CDR3 gives the full variable domain: DTGVSQNPRHKITKRGQNVTFRCDPISEHNRLYWYRQTLGQGPEFLTYFQNEAQLEKSRLLSDRFSAERPKGSFSTLEIQRTEQGDSAMYLCASSHIDRAPNTEAFFGQGTRLTVV.

The J gene is TRBJ2-3, the V gene TRBV7-2; D is unclear. V shed 1 base and J shed 4 bases, with 3 bases lying between them. CDR3 length equals 12 residues. CDR1 and CDR2 (germline): SGHTA, FQGNSA. Here the CDR3 reads CASSLDADTQYF. The DNA of the CDR3 is TGTGCCAGCAGCTTAGATGCAGATACGCAGTATTTT.

The V call is TRBV4-1, the J call TRBJ2-1; 13 bases match TRBD2. The V segment lost 2 bases and the J segment 7 bases; nucleotides outside the gene matches: 17. The CDR3 has 20 residues. Per germline, CDR1 MGHRA and CDR2 YSYEKL. The CDR3 DNA follows: TGCGCCAGCAGCCAAACGTCCGGGACTAGCGGGACGGGGGTTGGGAATGAGCAGTTCTTC. Translation gives CASSQTSGTSGTGVGNEQFF.

The genes are TRBV28 and TRBJ2-5; 7 nucleotides align to TRBD1. The CDR3 consists of 15 residues. Germline V gives CDR1 MDHEN, CDR2 SYDVKM. V shed 6 bases, J shed 0 bases, and the junction held 7 bases outside the gene matches. CDR3 protein: CASRPGTAYQETQYF. The CDR3 DNA reads TGTGCCAGCAGGCCCGGGACAGCGTACCAAGAGACCCAGTACTTC.

This clone has just a few counts. The chain's CDR3 is CASSLGLTGYTF. In DNA form, the CDR3 reads TGTGCCAGCAGCTTGGGACTTACGGGCTACACCTTC. The chain joins TRBV7-9 to TRBJ1-2; D is possibly TRBD1 (5 bases). CDR1 is SEHNR, CDR2 FQNEAQ, per germline (reference sequence). V shed 3 bases and J shed 8 bases, with 10 bases lying between them. This CDR3 has 12 amino acids.

In its sample, this clone was seen a few times. V gene TRBV30 combines with J gene TRBJ2-6, with TRBD1 matching 8 bases. Germline V gene data show CDR1 as GTSNPN and CDR2 as SVGIG (reference sequence). J gave up 3 bases and V 5 bases, and 9 bases lay outside the gene matches. This CDR3 comprises 16 residues. The CDR3 DNA reads TGTGCCTGGGTCCAGGGGGCAATCAGTGGGGCCAACGTCCTGACTTTC. It specifies CAWVQGAISGANVLTF.

This chain uses TRBV4-1 with TRBJ2-1; D possibly corresponds to TRBD2 (6 bases). Trimming shortened V by 2 bases and J by 5 bases, and 13 bases separated the two germline ends. CDR1 is MGHRA, CDR2 YSYEKL, per germline. The CDR3 totals 15 residues. As DNA, the CDR3 is TGCGCCAGCAGCCAAATGGGACTGGGGCACAATGAGCAGTTCTTC. It yields the protein CASSQMGLGHNEQFF.

This clone is a singleton in its sample. The chain combines TRBV27 with TRBJ2-7; D is possibly TRBD1 or TRBD2 (5 bases each). The V gene's germline CDR1 is MNHEY and CDR2 SMNVEV (reference sequence). Trimming left V 5 bases short and J 4 bases short, with 24 bases between. The CDR3 length is 17 residues. In DNA form, the CDR3 reads TGTGCCAGCAGTCCGGGACCCTCACTTTATCCAAGTTACGAGCAGTACTTC. This codes for CASSPGPSLYPSYEQYF.

This rearrangement joins TRBV29-1 to TRBJ1-1, with D perhaps TRBD1 (5 bases). Looked up from germline, CDR1 is SQVTM and CDR2 is ANQGSEA. V was trimmed by 5 bases and J by 1 base, leaving 11 bases between them. The CDR3 length is 13 residues. In nucleotides, the CDR3 is TGCAGCGTTCAGGGACTCCCGAACACTGAAGCTTTCTTT. This sequence encodes CSVQGLPNTEAFF.